This TCR beta chain originates from a study of blood T cells in healthy people across ages (dated by TCRdb to the mid-2010s). With respect to the entire study: Template switching captured roughly one uniquely barcoded TCR beta cDNA molecule per two T cells in model experiments. The donors were divided into four age groups: young (average around 17 years), middle-aged (almost 40), aged (about 60) and long-lived (about 79). Using deep sequencing normalized with unique cDNA molecular identifiers, the study measured how TCR beta repertoire diversity changes with age. Two additional independent replicas of 1 million unique cDNA reads from the same blood draw were analyzed for two donors (one aged 18 to 30 and one aged 80 or older).

The donors were roughly 40 Caucasian individuals from Russia, aged roughly 6 to 95 years, who were systemically healthy. About 10 milliliters of peripheral blood were drawn from each donor into EDTA-treated Vacutainer tubes. Ficoll-Paque density-gradient centrifugation was used to isolate PBMCs, with at least 7 million per sample. Trizol reagent was used to extract total RNA from PBMCs, with at least 5 micrograms per sample. For every donor, an aliquot of PBMCs went through flow cytometry to measure the percentages of naive CD45RAhigh/CD27high T cells. Library construction relied on 5' RACE. Sequenced using an Illumina HiSeq 2500. The second PCR ran for roughly 6 to 11 cycles and used a J-beta primer mix along with a sample-barcoded 5' primer. A unique molecular identifier was introduced onto each TCR beta cDNA molecule by a template-switch 5' adaptor carrying 12 random nucleotides. Each sample yielded at least 2.5 million CDR3-containing paired-end reads. The Mint cDNA synthesis kit, primed by a TRBC-specific oligonucleotide, was used to synthesize first-strand cDNA from all RNA. Following uracil-DNA glycosylase treatment, a first 18-cycle PCR with universal primers M1SS and BC2_uni_R was performed on all cDNA. From the authors' description of their analysis: Normalization of each sample was performed by random selection of 1 million high-quality reads, each carrying a distinct molecular identifier. Instead of being binned into consensus sequences, reads with shared molecular identifiers were discarded. MiTCR, run with a Q25 quality threshold and the strictest error-elimination algorithm, handled CDR3 identification, clonotype clustering and error correction. A nonparametric unseen species model using Euler transformation provided a lower-bound estimate of total TCR beta diversity. In-frame beta chains were kept once TCRdb had trimmed the public reads at Q25 with fastp and called clones with MiXCR. Rows merge per CDR3 protein into single entries with the most common DNA and genes. TCRdb's processing, not the study's, gives the V and J calls here. In all, the sample holds about 500,000 distinct CDR3 sequences, and 24% of those were seen once. Jointly, the top ten make up roughly 9.4% of the sample.

From its cysteine to its phenylalanine, the CDR3 spans 16 amino acids. Only the CDR3 portion is preserved as DNA: 48 bases, with reading frame beginning at the first base. CDR1 and CDR2 were assigned from the germline V gene as LGHNA and YSLEER. Study-level results and caveats: Observed TCR beta diversity per million T cells fell roughly linearly with age, and a significant reduction was already apparent by age around 44. Donor CMV infection status was unknown, potentially confounding age-related changes in expanded clonotypes. The percentage of naive T cells measured by flow cytometry correlated strongly with observed TCR beta diversity. Estimates of total diversity based on one million sequenced T cells were considered lower bounds and underestimates. Compared with the aged group, the long-lived group had more naive CD4+ T cells, fewer expanded clones and increased TCR diversity, a pattern suggesting age selection. Because profiling used bulk unsorted PBMCs, naive and antigen-experienced compartments could not be compared conclusively.

A note on this clonotype: It has no known antigen specificity. An end of the junction differs from the germline gene, which may be a read error.

The same sample was also studied in work on T cells of mothers and their children. The second study also describes: Nine systemically healthy Caucasian individuals, comprising three mothers and their six children, were included as donors. cDNA synthesis consumed the entire amount of extracted RNA, loaded at about 1.6 ug RNA in each 15 ul reaction. Sample barcodes and 2-4 random nucleotides were added via the M1S primer in the second PCR. More than 9 million TCR beta CDR3 reads were obtained from each mother, and millions of reads were obtained from each child. In both related and unrelated pairs, thymic selection shapes the output of TCR recombination in a similar way, with inherited differences having only a minor effect. Normalized repertoire overlap in related mother-child pairs was always slightly higher than in unrelated mother-child pairs, but the difference was never significant. No persistent microchimeric T cell clones were found, with a detection sensitivity of approximately 95 clones per million clonotypes. The study used deep NGS to compare TCR beta repertoires of mothers and children, seeking features distinguishing related mother-child pairs from unrelated individuals. The mean age was roughly 44 +/- 4 years for the mothers and approximately 11 +/- 4 years for the children. Libraries were sequenced on Illumina HiSeq 2000 with 100+100 nt paired-end reads after adapter ligation with NEBNext reagents. To avoid cross-contamination, the mother libraries and the child libraries were prepared a month apart and sequenced in separate runs. Each donor had between 500,000 and 2,000,000 distinct TCR beta clonotypes identified. Naive TCR beta clonotypes were estimated from low-frequency clonotypes matched to each donor's FACS-determined naive share, without sorting.

Sequencing input: blood. This TCR was recovered from a boy aged 10-17 years in good health. The V and J genes are TRBV4-3 and TRBJ1-1; TRBD1 aligns with 8 central bases. The CDR3 protein is CAGSQGTGSLNTEAFF. At the DNA level, the sequence is TGCGCCGGCAGCCAAGGGACAGGATCATTGAACACTGAAGCTTTCTTT.